This T cell receptor (beta chain) emerged from a study of shared clonotypes between healthy human individuals. It was into CD45RA+ naive and CD45RA-negative memory subsets that the CD4+ cells were split. The study's findings and limits: Naive subsets usually exceeded memory subsets in estimated richness. Unshared clonotypes carried lower generation probabilities than those common to all four donors.

This clone appeared a single time. The antigen is unknown. Clones were sequenced by immunoSEQ multiplex PCR, and TCRdb holds only the in-frame ones, with some missing. Of some 2,000,000 clones in the sample, around 95% were seen once. V shed 4 bases and J 4 bases; nucleotides not matched to a gene: 5. The germline gives CDR1 SGHRS, CDR2 YFSETQ. This CDR3 is built from 15 residues. The TCR was taken from a man younger than 30 in good health. V gene TRBV5-1 combines with J gene TRBJ2-5; 12 bases map to TRBD1. Specimen: naive CD4+ T cells sorted from blood. The subset: CD45RA+ positively selected. CDR3 sequence reads: CASSRGQGAGETQYF. In nucleotides, the CDR3 is TGCGCCAGCAGCAGGGGACAGGGGGCGGGAGAGACCCAGTACTTC.